Sequencing of this TCR beta chain was carried out in a study of T cell changes during pregnancy in multiple sclerosis. Profiled with immunoSEQ multiplex PCR; TCRdb holds only in-frame clones, not every one. There are tens of thousands of clones in the sample; 85% to 95% occur only once, and less than 0.85% lies in the top ten. The sample consisted of CD4+ T cells from peripheral blood mononuclear cells, taken in the third trimester of pregnancy. The receptor comes from a female donor with multiple sclerosis, enrolled in a pregnancy study.

Here the CDR3 DNA reads TGTGCCAGCAGCGTAGCAGCGGGAGGGCACCAAGAGACCCAGTACTTC. Protein product: CASSVAAGGHQETQYF. This chain joins TRBV9 and TRBJ2-5; 10 positions agree with TRBD2. The CDR3 covers 16 residues. V lost 0 bases, J lost 0 bases, and 2 bases stayed unmatched. Germline CDR1 and CDR2: SGDLS and YYNGEE.